Below, 22 T cell receptor beta chains from the same sample are listed, as sequenced in a study of T-cell reconstitution after alpha-beta-depleted transplantation in children. Unique molecular identifiers were incorporated into the prepared TCRbeta library. Using its own MiXCR run on the PCR reads, TCRdb lists one record per CDR3 protein. The profile covers some 460,000 distinct CDR3 sequences, with about 16% appearing a single time and just under 30% taken by the ten largest. The sample consisted of PBMCs, mostly from graft donor cells, taken 360 days after TCRalphabeta/CD19-depleted stem cell transplant. Source of these receptors: a boy younger than two who had a stem cell transplant for Wiskott-Aldrich syndrome, so the T cells may come from the graft donor.

The table lists this clonotype with a few counts. The chain links TRBV19 to TRBJ2-2; D is unclear. CDR3 length: 16 amino acids. V was pared by 3 bases and J by 2 bases, with 13 bases between. Germline V gene data show CDR1 as LNHDA and CDR2 as SQIVND (reference sequence). This chain's CDR3 is CASSMLSRRNTGELFF. As DNA, the CDR3 is TGTGCCAGTAGTATGCTCAGTCGGCGAAACACCGGGGAGCTGTTTTTT.

In this sample, this clonotype turned up a few times. This chain uses TRBV7-9 with TRBJ2-5; 7 bases match TRBD2. With V trimmed by 5 bases and J by 1 base, 4 bases remained unmatched. Germline CDR1 and CDR2: SEHNR and FQNEAQ (reference sequence). The CDR3 runs 14 residues. This CDR3 reads CASSSRLAQETQYF. The CDR3 nucleotides are TGTGCCAGCAGCAGCCGACTAGCCCAAGAGACCCAGTACTTC.

In DNA form, the CDR3 reads TGCAGTGCTACACCCCTCAGCGGGAGGAGGGATGAGCAGTTCTTC. It encodes CSATPLSGRRDEQFF. This chain links TRBV20-1 with TRBJ2-1, with 9 bases lining up with TRBD2. The CDR3 runs to 15 residues. V was clipped by 4 bases and J by 8 bases; unmatched bases: 12. Per germline, CDR1 DFQATT and CDR2 SNEGSKA (reference sequence).

V usage is TRBV12-3 or TRBV12-4 and J usage is TRBJ1-5, with D perhaps matching TRBD1 (5 bases). This CDR3 spans 13 amino acids. Trimming took 8 bases from V and 8 from J, leaving 16 bases between them. CDR3 DNA sequence: TGTGCCAGCGGTAGGGGAGGGTCGAAGCCCCAGCATTTT. Translated: CASGRGGSKPQHF.

The chain links TRBV19 to TRBJ2-7, with 9 nucleotides matching TRBD1. Per germline, CDR1 LNHDA and CDR2 SQIVND (reference sequence). The CDR3 has 15 amino acids. The junction had 4 bases not matched to a gene; V was cut back by 3 bases and J by 1 base. The CDR3: CASSIAGTGSYEQYF. The CDR3 coding sequence is TGTGCCAGTAGTATTGCCGGGACAGGGTCCTACGAGCAGTACTTC. Variable domain in full (rest from reference TRBV19 and TRBJ2-7): DGGITQSPKYLFRKEGQNVTLSCEQNLNHDAMYWYRQDPGQGLRLIYYSQIVNDFQKGDIAEGYSVSREKKESFPLTVTSAQKNPTAFYLCASSIAGTGSYEQYFGPGTRLTVT.

The chain combines TRBV2 with TRBJ1-6; 8 nucleotides line up with TRBD1. With 6 bases clipped from V and 9 bases from J, the junction kept 7 bases outside the gene matches. Germline V gene lookup returns CDR1 SNHLY and CDR2 FYNNEI. The CDR3 length is 14 residues. CDR3 region: CASRQTGDASPLHF. CDR3 in DNA: TGTGCCAGCAGGCAGACAGGGGATGCTTCACCCCTCCACTTT.

The rearrangement links TRBV9 to TRBJ1-5; 7 bases match TRBD1. The CDR3 has 14 amino acids. With V trimmed by 1 base and J by 7 bases, 5 bases remained unmatched. Germline assignment: CDR1 SGDLS and CDR2 YYNGEE. Here the CDR3 reads CASSVQGDAQPQHF. The CDR3 coding sequence is TGTGCCAGCAGCGTACAGGGGGACGCGCAGCCCCAGCATTTT.

The chain carries TRBV20-1 and TRBJ2-6; a possible D gene is TRBD1 (6 bases). Germline V gene lookup returns CDR1 DFQATT and CDR2 SNEGSKA (reference sequence). The length of the CDR3 is 18 residues. Trimming pared 0 bases from V and 0 bases from J, leaving 15 bases between. CDR3 nucleotide sequence: TGCAGTGCTAGAGATTGGAAGGGGGTCTTCTCTGGGGCCAACGTCCTGACTTTC. This codes for CSARDWKGVFSGANVLTF.

The genes are TRBV4-1 and TRBJ2-2, with D uncertain. Germline V lookup: CDR1 MGHRA, CDR2 YSYEKL. The CDR3 spans 17 residues. The V and J ends lost 4 bases and 1 base respectively, with 16 bases between them. The CDR3 bases are TGCGCCAGCAGCCCCACGAATCCTCGACAGAACACCGGGGAGCTGTTTTTT. Translated, it gives CASSPTNPRQNTGELFF.

This clonotype was found once. The genes are TRBV5-1 and TRBJ2-5, with 10 nucleotides matching TRBD2. The CDR3 extends over 16 amino acids. J lost 5 bases, V lost 3 bases, and 10 bases had no gene match. Germline CDR1 and CDR2: SGHRS and YFSETQ. The CDR3 nucleotides are TGCGCCAGCAGCTCCTGGACTAGCGGAGGGGGGGAGACCCAGTACTTC. It codes for CASSSWTSGGGETQYF. Full variable domain (rest looked up from reference TRBV5-1 and TRBJ2-5): KAGVTQTPRYLIKTRGQQVTLSCSPISGHRSVSWYQQTPGQGLQFLFEYFSETQRNKGNFPGRFSGRQFSNSRSEMNVSTLELGDSALYLCASSSWTSGGGETQYFGPGTRLLVL.

The V and J genes are TRBV5-5 and TRBJ2-7; D tentatively reads TRBD1 or TRBD2 (6 bases each). V was pared by 4 bases and J by 2 bases, with 13 bases between. The CDR3 runs 14 residues. Germline V gene data show CDR1 as SGHKS and CDR2 as YYEKEE (reference sequence). The CDR3, as DNA: TGTGCCAGCAGCCCGGAGGGGGGAGCCTACGAGCAGTACTTC. Its protein product is CASSPEGGAYEQYF.

This clonotype occurred a few times. The chain joins TRBV12-3 or TRBV12-4 to TRBJ2-7; 7 bases are shared with TRBD2. Trimming at V came to 5 bases and at J to 3 bases, leaving 7 bases not matched to a gene. The CDR3 spans 14 residues. The CDR3: CASSPRTRLYEQYF. CDR3 DNA: TGTGCCAGCAGTCCCAGGACTAGACTCTACGAGCAGTACTTC.

The chain has TRBV28 and TRBJ2-1; 7 nucleotides match TRBD1. J gave up 2 bases and V 3 bases, and 4 bases lay outside the gene matches. The CDR3 has 15 residues. The V gene's germline CDR1 is MDHEN and CDR2 SYDVKM. The CDR3 sequence is CASSLVQGAYNEQFF. DNA for the CDR3: TGTGCCAGCAGTTTGGTCCAGGGGGCCTACAATGAGCAGTTCTTC.

This clonotype was seen a handful of times. Germline and junction disagree at one end, which may indicate a read error. The chain joins TRBV5-1 to TRBJ2-3; D not resolved. CDR3 length: 12 amino acids. CDR1 and CDR2 (germline): SGHRS, YFSETQ. CDR3 protein: CASRFGTDTQYF. The CDR3 region has the DNA TGCGCCAGCCGCTTTGGGACAGATACGCAGTATTTT.

The V call is TRBV20-1, the J call TRBJ2-5; D is unclear. V was clipped by 3 bases and J by 5 bases, with 7 bases between them. The germline gives CDR1 DFQATT, CDR2 SNEGSKA (reference sequence). This CDR3 contains 11 residues. DNA for the CDR3: TGCAGTGCTAGCGATACGGAGACCCAGTACTTC. It specifies CSASDTETQYF.

The table lists this clonotype with a few counts. V usage is TRBV6-5 and J usage is TRBJ2-7; 14 positions agree with TRBD2. The CDR3 is made up of 16 amino acids. In germline, CDR1 is MNHEY, CDR2 SVGAGI. V was pared by 10 bases and J by 2 bases, with 10 bases of the junction left unmatched. CDR3 in DNA: TGTGCCACTACACCCGGACTAGCGGGAGGCCCCTACGAGCAGTACTTC. It encodes CATTPGLAGGPYEQYF.

This clonotype occurred many times. This chain connects TRBV3-1 to TRBJ2-7; tentative D call: TRBD2 (5 bases). The CDR3 has 15 amino acids. CDR1 and CDR2 (germline): LGHDT, YNNKEL (reference sequence). The V gene lost 1 base and the J gene lost 1 base, with 11 bases spanning the gap. The DNA of the CDR3 is TGTGCCAGCAGCCAAGTGGCAGGACTTTCCTACGAGCAGTACTTC. Protein: CASSQVAGLSYEQYF.

The chain has TRBV12-3 or TRBV12-4 and TRBJ2-1, with TRBD2 matching 11 bases. CDR3 length: 18 amino acids. J lost 1 base, V lost 3 bases, and 8 bases had no gene match. The CDR3, as DNA: TGTGCCAGCAGTTTCGAATCTGGACTAGCGGGTTCCTACAATGAGCAGTTCTTC. Translation gives CASSFESGLAGSYNEQFF.

There are a few counts of this clonotype. This chain connects TRBV7-2 to TRBJ2-3, with D tentatively TRBD2 (5 bases). The germline V gene has CDR1 SGHTA and CDR2 FQGNSA. Trimming removed 1 base at V and 2 bases at J, with 10 bases between. There are 15 residues in the CDR3. The CDR3 nucleotides are TGTGCCAGCAGCTTAGTCCAGCGGTACACAGATACGCAGTATTTT. Translated, it gives CASSLVQRYTDTQYF.

The rearrangement links TRBV7-9 to TRBJ2-7; 14 nucleotides agree with TRBD2. Germline V gives CDR1 SEHNR, CDR2 FQNEAQ (reference sequence). This CDR3 contains 16 residues. V lost 5 bases, J lost 5 bases, and 8 bases stayed unmatched. CDR3 protein: CASSGQGTSGSHEQYF. The CDR3 region has the DNA TGTGCCAGCAGCGGTCAGGGGACTAGCGGGAGCCACGAGCAGTACTTC.

The CDR3 DNA reads TGTGCCAGCTCACCACCTCGCAGGGGGCGAGAGACCCAGTACTTC. Amino acids: CASSPPRRGRETQYF. The rearrangement links TRBV18 to TRBJ2-5; 8 bases align to TRBD1. The CDR3 has 15 amino acids. V shed 0 bases, J shed 4 bases, and the junction held 4 bases outside the gene matches. CDR1 and CDR2 from the germline V gene are KGHSH and LQKENI.

The J gene is TRBJ2-4, the V gene TRBV7-2, with TRBD2 matching 8 bases. Trimming removed 5 bases from V and 9 bases from J; junction bases left unmatched: 3. Germline assignment: CDR1 SGHTA and CDR2 FQGNSA. This CDR3 contains 12 residues. CDR3 amino acids: CASSRGGGIQYF. CDR3 in DNA: TGTGCCAGCAGCCGGGGGGGTGGCATTCAGTACTTC.